This is a list of T cell receptor beta chains from one sample in a study of CXCR3-negative and CXCR3-positive naive CD8 T cells. TCRdb re-analyzed the 5' RACE reads; it lists each CDR3 protein once, without DNA. The sample table includes about 50,000 distinct CDR3 sequences. Sequenced sample: naive CXCR3+ CD8+ T cells from blood. The source is a human donor in good health. Some clones in this sample may be carry-over from other donors' samples. Both conserved end residues are part of each CDR3. Fields, in order: V gene, J gene, CDR3 protein.

TRBV7-6	TRBJ1-5	CASSAPLDRENQPQHF
TRBV10-3	TRBJ2-5	CAISESGEPFGSGQYF
TRBV10-3	TRBJ2-2	CASRTPNTGELFF
TRBV5-1	TRBJ2-3	CASGGGGFPHTDTQYF
TRBV27	TRBJ2-3	CASSLWKEDTDTQYF
TRBV2	TRBJ2-7	CASRSDRREYF
TRBV14	TRBJ1-1	CASSQGRTGKNTEAFF
TRBV7-8	TRBJ2-4	CASSPGVMDIQYF
TRBV28	TRBJ2-3	CASSFSGQGIGTDTQYF
TRBV29-1	TRBJ2-1	CSVELVGTGNYNEQFF
TRBV4-3	TRBJ2-1	CASSQEVEGNEQFF
TRBV14	TRBJ2-1	CASSQSTVVGYNEQFF
TRBV10-3	TRBJ2-1	CAAAGLAGDPYNEQFF
TRBV5-1	TRBJ2-7	CASSIVSYEQYF
TRBV29-1	TRBJ2-7	CSVEGSGGRAYEQYF
TRBV4-3	TRBJ1-5	CASSQTTGIQPQHF
TRBV12-3/TRBV12-4	TRBJ2-6	CASSFSGTGANVLTF
TRBV30	TRBJ2-1	CAWSGGGANEQFF
TRBV7-8	TRBJ2-1	CASTPFSPYNEQFF
TRBV5-1	TRBJ1-1	CASGLGGADEAFF
TRBV24-1	TRBJ2-3	CATSDLQGNTDTQYF
TRBV29-1	TRBJ2-7	CSALDRGSYEQYF
TRBV7-9	TRBJ2-2	CASSNRRVTGEAGELFF
TRBV29-1	TRBJ1-1	CSVEGLMGTEAFF
TRBV7-8	TRBJ2-2	CASSPLPQYGTGELFF
TRBV28	TRBJ2-7	CASSLDRTGSYEQYF
TRBV28	TRBJ2-7	CASSSVPRSGSYEQYF
TRBV7-2	TRBJ2-1	CASSLLSGGASSEQFF
TRBV5-5	TRBJ2-7	CASSSDNSYEQYF
TRBV29-1	TRBJ2-2	CSVGTRNTGELFF
TRBV7-9	TRBJ2-6	CASTPILGANVLTF
TRBV12-3/TRBV12-4	TRBJ2-6	CASRAGGKDVLTF
TRBV14	TRBJ2-5	CASSQGHRILYQETQYF
TRBV6-5	TRBJ2-7	CASSYAGVVREQYF
TRBV12-3/TRBV12-4	TRBJ2-4	CASSLQGVAKNIQYF
TRBV3-1	TRBJ1-1	CASSHASGGNAEAFF
TRBV4-1	TRBJ2-3	CASRLTSGVDTQYF
TRBV4-3	TRBJ2-1	CASSPGESSYNEQFF
TRBV18	TRBJ2-7	CDSSPPPENGNEQYF
TRBV7-9	TRBJ1-2	CASSLFLAKGYTF
TRBV5-1	TRBJ1-1	CASSLRTANTEAFF
TRBV6-5	TRBJ2-5	CASTPAGATGETQYF
TRBV10-3	TRBJ2-7	CAISESGGRDEQYF
TRBV9	TRBJ2-1	CASSDRGPPYNEQFF